These T cell receptor beta chains were read from a single sample in a study of blood T cell repertoires in COVID-19. Data came from immunoSEQ multiplex PCR; TCRdb stores just in-frame clones and leaves some out. The data contain 250,000 to 350,000 clones, around 88% of them singletons. Specimen: peripheral blood. Source of these receptors: a woman younger than 45 who had recovered from COVID-19. Each CDR3 is given with its conserved first and last residue. The D gene is left open where the match is weak. Size tells how often a clone was seen (once, few, many) or the class of an expanded clone, and some rows leave it out.

-	TRBJ2-7	TRBV6-5	-	CASRKTDIVSYEQYF	TGTGCCAGCAGAAAGACAGATATAGTCTCCTACGAGCAGTACTTC
-	TRBJ1-1	TRBV19	-	CASSIATEAFF	TGTGCCAGTAGTATAGCAACTGAAGCTTTCTTT
-	TRBJ1-2	TRBV5-1	-	CASSVRDTNYGYTF	TGCGCCAGCAGCGTTCGGGACACCAACTATGGCTACACCTTC
-	TRBJ1-6	TRBV28	-	CASTSSGISYNSPLHF	TGTGCCAGCACCTCATCAGGGATCTCCTATAATTCACCCCTCCACTTT
-	TRBJ1-2	TRBV10-3	-	CAISEGVEEGYTF	TGTGCCATCAGTGAGGGGGTGGAGGAAGGCTACACCTTC
TRBD1	TRBJ2-7	TRBV18	-	CASSPPGQGTNEQYF	TGTGCCAGCTCACCCCCGGGACAGGGAACCAACGAGCAGTACTTC
TRBD2	TRBJ2-7	TRBV4-3	-	CASSQDAGRRQRGEVYEQYF	TGCGCCAGCAGCCAAGATGCGGGTAGGAGACAGCGGGGAGAGGTTTACGAGCAGTACTTC
TRBD2	TRBJ2-1	TRBV7-9	once	CASSLQGLAGVNEQFF	TGTGCCAGCAGCTTACAGGGGCTAGCGGGGGTAAATGAGCAGTTCTTC
-	TRBJ2-7	TRBV11-1	-	CASSLTGGQVYEQYF	TGTGCCAGCAGCTTAACGGGGGGACAGGTGTACGAGCAGTACTTC
-	TRBJ2-1	TRBV29-1	-	CSVVRDTGYNEQFF	TGCAGCGTTGTCAGGGACACCGGGTACAATGAGCAGTTCTTC
-	TRBJ2-4	TRBV2	-	CASTGLRIQYF	TGTGCCAGTACAGGGCTTCGCATTCAGTACTTC
TRBD2	TRBJ2-5	TRBV14	-	CASSQGLAAGETQYF	TGTGCCAGCAGCCAAGGACTAGCAGCGGGAGAGACCCAGTACTTC
-	TRBJ1-6	TRBV5-1	-	CASSLEQPGALHF	TGCGCCAGCAGCTTGGAACAGCCAGGGGCCCTCCACTTT
TRBD1	TRBJ2-3	TRBV5-1	-	CASSPLQGTDTQYF	TGCGCCAGCAGCCCCCTACAGGGGACAGATACGCAGTATTTT
-	TRBJ1-2	TRBV6-2/TRBV6-3	-	CASSYSADRTNYGYTF	TGTGCCAGCAGTTACTCAGCGGACCGAACTAACTATGGCTACACCTTC
-	TRBJ1-4	TRBV30	-	CAWSVGQLNEKLFF	TGTGCCTGGAGTGTGGGACAACTTAATGAAAAACTGTTTTTT
-	TRBJ1-5	TRBV6-1	-	CASSDGSNQPQHF	TGTGCCAGCAGTGACGGTAGCAATCAGCCCCAGCATTTT
TRBD1	TRBJ2-1	TRBV27	-	CASSWDRGYNEQFF	TGTGCCAGCAGTTGGGACAGGGGGTACAATGAGCAGTTCTTC
TRBD1	TRBJ2-2	TRBV5-1	-	CASHTPTGTGVETGELFF	TGCGCCAGCCATACCCCTACCGGGACAGGGGTGGAGACCGGGGAGCTGTTTTTT
-	TRBJ1-5	TRBV7-2	-	CASSLGAGKDQPQHF	TGTGCCAGCAGCTTAGGTGCGGGAAAGGATCAGCCCCAGCATTTT
TRBD1	TRBJ1-1	TRBV7-8	-	CASSRRDRGRGNTEAFF	TGTGCCAGCAGCCGTCGGGACAGGGGGCGTGGGAACACTGAAGCTTTCTTT
TRBD1	TRBJ2-3	TRBV12-5	-	CASGLVGRGRPSLYF	TGTGCTAGTGGTTTGGTGGGCAGGGGGCGACCGTCCCTGTATTTT
TRBD1	TRBJ2-2	TRBV11-3	-	CASSRDRNTGELFF	TGTGCCAGCAGCCGGGACAGAAACACCGGGGAGCTGTTTTTT
-	TRBJ2-5	TRBV7-2	-	CASRQTQETQYF	TGTGCCAGCCGACAGACTCAAGAGACCCAGTACTTC
TRBD1	TRBJ1-2	TRBV6-5	-	CASTRTGGPNYGYTF	TGTGCCAGCACTAGAACAGGGGGCCCTAACTATGGCTACACCTTC
-	TRBJ1-1	TRBV6-6	-	CASSYEGWGTEAFF	TGTGCCAGCAGTTACGAGGGATGGGGCACTGAAGCTTTCTTT
TRBD1	TRBJ1-1	TRBV25-1	-	CASSDGLQGANTEAFF	TGTGCCAGCAGTGATGGATTACAGGGGGCAAACACTGAAGCTTTCTTT
-	TRBJ2-7	TRBV9	-	CASSAEGVYEQYF	TGTGCCAGCAGCGCCGAAGGGGTCTACGAGCAGTACTTC
-	TRBJ2-2	TRBV9	few	CASSPRLQSTGELFF	TGTGCCAGCAGTCCGAGACTACAATCTACCGGGGAGCTGTTTTTT
-	TRBJ2-7	TRBV20-1	-	CSALAYEQYF	TGCAGTGCCCTAGCTTACGAGCAGTACTTC
TRBD1	TRBJ2-1	TRBV11-3	-	CASSPNVGGTGLAYNEQFF	TGTGCCAGCAGCCCGAATGTGGGGGGGACAGGGTTGGCCTACAATGAGCAGTTCTTC
TRBD1	TRBJ1-1	TRBV28	-	CASSPGQGTEAFF	TGTGCCAGCAGCCCGGGACAGGGGACTGAAGCTTTCTTT
-	TRBJ2-5	TRBV6-2/TRBV6-3	-	CASSKERETQYF	TGTGCCAGCAGTAAGGAGCGGGAGACCCAGTACTTC
TRBD2	TRBJ2-3	TRBV28	once	CASSFASGGAGTDTQYF	TGTGCCAGCAGTTTCGCTAGCGGGGGGGCCGGCACAGATACGCAGTATTTT
TRBD2	TRBJ2-3	TRBV27	once	CASSLSGASGGAWDTQYF	TGTGCCAGCAGTTTATCGGGAGCTAGCGGGGGGGCTTGGGATACGCAGTATTTT
TRBD1	TRBJ1-4	TRBV5-8	-	CASSSGQGSTNEKLFF	TGTGCCAGCAGCTCGGGACAGGGGAGCACTAATGAAAAACTGTTTTTT
TRBD1	TRBJ1-5	TRBV25-1	once	CASTAMDRGKVGNQPQHF	TGTGCCAGCACCGCTATGGACAGGGGGAAAGTGGGCAATCAGCCCCAGCATTTT
-	TRBJ2-1	TRBV7-2	few	CASSLLRGEQFF	TGTGCCAGCAGCTTATTAAGAGGTGAGCAGTTCTTC
TRBD1	TRBJ2-7	TRBV11-2	-	CASSGRRGSLYEQYF	TGTGCCAGCAGCGGACGCAGGGGGTCCCTTTACGAGCAGTACTTC
TRBD2	TRBJ2-1	TRBV28	-	CASSGLAGVDNEQFF	TGTGCCAGCAGCGGCCTAGCGGGGGTGGACAATGAGCAGTTCTTC
-	TRBJ2-6	TRBV3-1/TRBV3-2	-	CASSQDRQANVLTF	TGTGCCAGCAGCCAAGATCGACAGGCCAACGTCCTGACTTTC
TRBD1	TRBJ1-4	TRBV30	-	CALGQGATNEKLFF	TGTGCCTTGGGACAGGGGGCAACTAATGAAAAACTGTTTTTT
-	TRBJ2-7	TRBV4-2	-	CASSQVEDLPMGEQYF	TGTGCCAGCAGCCAAGTGGAGGACTTGCCGATGGGGGAGCAGTACTTC
TRBD1	TRBJ2-1	TRBV10-3	-	CAISDPDRVSYNEQFF	TGTGCCATCAGTGACCCCGACAGGGTCTCCTACAATGAGCAGTTCTTC
-	TRBJ2-3	TRBV6-5	-	CASTRVQFDTQYF	TGTGCCAGCACGAGAGTACAGTTCGATACGCAGTATTTT
TRBD2	TRBJ2-1	TRBV2	-	CAADGSSGGYNEQFF	TGTGCCGCAGATGGTTCTAGCGGGGGCTACAATGAGCAGTTCTTC
-	TRBJ2-5	TRBV7-8	-	CASSPQETQYF	TGTGCCAGCAGCCCGCAAGAGACCCAGTACTTC
-	TRBJ1-1	TRBV28	few	CASSSPGETFGWGRAFF	TGTGCCAGCAGTTCTCCGGGAGAGACTTTTGGCTGGGGGAGAGCTTTCTTT
TRBD1	TRBJ2-7	TRBV28	-	CASSPDRVGVSNEQYF	TGTGCCAGCAGCCCCGACAGGGTTGGGGTATCTAACGAGCAGTACTTC
TRBD1	TRBJ1-5	TRBV15	-	CATSLMTGSNQPQHF	TGTGCCACCAGCCTAATGACAGGGAGCAATCAGCCCCAGCATTTT
TRBD1	TRBJ1-5	TRBV28	-	CASTHDRGNSNQPQHF	TGTGCCAGCACCCACGACAGGGGGAATAGCAATCAGCCCCAGCATTTT
-	TRBJ1-1	TRBV11-1	-	CASSLETGMNTEAFF	TGTGCCAGCAGCTTAGAAACAGGCATGAACACTGAAGCTTTCTTT
TRBD2	TRBJ2-2	TRBV6-1	few	CASREYSGGSAGELFF	TGTGCCAGCAGGGAATATAGCGGGGGAAGCGCCGGGGAGCTGTTTTTT
-	TRBJ1-2	TRBV5-6	-	CASSQGRTYGYTF	TGTGCCAGCAGTCAGGGGCGCACCTATGGCTACACCTTC
-	TRBJ1-2	TRBV7-2	-	CASSLAPEGWGADYGYTF	TGTGCCAGCAGCTTAGCCCCGGAGGGGTGGGGAGCGGACTATGGCTACACCTTC
TRBD1	TRBJ2-3	TRBV4-1	-	CASSPRSGGFTDTQYF	TGCGCCAGCAGCCCAAGGTCAGGGGGCTTCACAGATACGCAGTATTTT
TRBD1	TRBJ1-4	TRBV5-1	-	CASSFGTAYEKLFF	TGCGCCAGCAGCTTTGGGACAGCTTATGAAAAACTGTTTTTT
TRBD1	TRBJ1-3	TRBV6-5	once	CASTSTGGNTIYF	TGTGCCAGCACCTCGACAGGGGGAAACACCATATATTTT
-	TRBJ1-5	TRBV7-9	-	CASSLGLGGSYRQPQHF	TGTGCCAGCAGCTTAGGTCTAGGAGGCTCCTATCGCCAGCCCCAGCATTTT
TRBD2	TRBJ2-1	TRBV6-1	-	CASSELPGLAANEQFF	TGTGCCAGCAGCGAACTACCGGGACTAGCAGCAAATGAGCAGTTCTTC